This TCR beta chain appears in the sequencing data of a study of vaccination effects on CD4 cells after COVID-19. The wider study: Viral peptide pools were used in the ViraFEST assay to expand antigen-specific CD4+ T cells, and sequencing came afterward. Culturing of around 2 million PBMC per well took place with approximately 9.3 IU/ml IL-2 and around 10 ug/ml peptides.

It was after approximately 10 days of culture that CD4+ T cells were isolated. SARS-CoV-2 infection was confirmed by PCR in the person between March and December 2020. CDR1 is SNHLY, CDR2 FYNNEI, per germline. Trimming took off 7 bases at V and 15 bases at J, with 19 bases between the two ends. The CDR3 is 12 residues long. Remarks on this clone: Its antigen is undetermined.

TCRdb's copy holds only in-frame clones and misses some; the assay was immunoSEQ multiplex PCR. The sample carries more than 40,000 clones, about 80% recorded once. This chain connects TRBV2 to TRBJ2-1, with D tentatively TRBD1 (6 bases). This receptor was identified in a human donor who had a prior SARS-CoV-2 infection. The input for sequencing was CD4+ T cells from PBMCs cultured without peptide, taken before COVID-19 vaccination. Here the CDR3 DNA reads TGTGCCAGCACCACAACAGGGTCCCGTGCGTTCTTC. This codes for CASTTTGSRAFF.